This TCR beta chain was captured by sequencing in a study of blood T cell repertoires in COVID-19. Study details: Acute and convalescent COVID-19 specimens originated in the United States, Italy and Spain.

The assay was immunoSEQ multiplex PCR, and TCRdb's table has in-frame clones only and misses some. Of approximately 160,000 clones listed, about 83% are singletons. This receptor was taken from a woman aged 50 to 65 in a cohort exposed to, infected with or recovered from COVID-19 (not recorded which). The sample taken for sequencing was PBMCs or T cells enriched from blood (not recorded which).

The CDR3 DNA sequence: TGTGCCAGCAGCCCAAGACTAGCGGGAATCAATGAGCAGTTCTTC. It yields the protein CASSPRLAGINEQFF. The rearrangement joins TRBV7-3 to TRBJ2-1; 11 bases line up with TRBD2. Germline V lookup: CDR1 SGHTA, CDR2 FQGTGA. This CDR3 contains 15 residues. V trimming: 5 bases; J trimming: 6 bases; junction bases outside the gene matches: 6. Full variable domain (outside the CDR3, taken from reference TRBV7-3 and TRBJ2-1): GAGVSQTPSNKVTEKGKYVELRCDPISGHTALYWYRQSLGQGPEFLIYFQGTGAADDSGLPNDRFFAVRPEGSVSTLKIQRTERGDSAVYLCASSPRLAGINEQFFGPGTRLTVL.